This TCR beta chain was documented in a study of T cells in Graves' hyperthyroidism and ophthalmopathy. Study overall: Once the initial diagnosis was made, peripheral blood was obtained before any treatment.

From RNA transcripts, TCR beta CDR3 regions were amplified. HTBI primers were the set used in a first-round RT-PCR of the TCR CDR3. MiXCR, run by TCRdb on the multiplex PCR reads, gives a single entry per CDR3 protein. The table records about 530,000 distinct CDR3 sequences, approximately 17% of them present only once. This CDR3 is 15 amino acids long. Per the germline V gene, CDR1 is SGHTA and CDR2 is FQGTGA. After removal of 5 bases from V and 2 bases from J, the junction contained 4 bases not matched to a gene. Broader study findings: Stable hyperthyroidism was separated from ophthalmopathy by a model based on 13 V-J features.

This clonotype was counted at least ten times. Its antigen is not known. Diagnostic decisions used clinical symptoms, serum thyroxine and TRAb, thyroid ultrasound and orbital computed tomography. The sequencing sample was made of blood. The chain couples TRBV7-3 to TRBJ2-1, with 9 positions matching TRBD2. This receptor was identified in a woman younger than 30 with Graves' ophthalmopathy. Here the CDR3 DNA reads TGTGCCAGCAGCGACAGCGGGGGGACCTACAATGAGCAGTTCTTC. As protein: CASSDSGGTYNEQFF.